Presented here are 32 T cell receptor beta chains from one specimen sequenced in a study of blood T cell repertoires in COVID-19. This table comes from immunoSEQ multiplex PCR, and its TCRdb copy is limited to in-frame clones, with some not included. The table has some 500,000 clones, around 87% seen once. The source material was PBMCs or T cells enriched from blood (not recorded which). The receptors were gathered from a woman aged 40-49 years who had recovered from COVID-19.

The gene calls are TRBV4-3 and TRBJ1-1, with 7 bases that match TRBD1. V dropped 0 bases and J dropped 5; count of bases not matched to a gene: 9. This CDR3 comprises 16 residues. The germline V gene encodes CDR1 LGHNA and CDR2 YSLEER. DNA of the CDR3: TGCGCCAGCAGCCAAGATGTTGGGACAGTTCTAACTGAAGCTTTCTTT. Amino acid sequence: CASSQDVGTVLTEAFF.

The rearrangement joins TRBV6-5 to TRBJ1-2; D remains unclear. V was clipped by 6 bases and J by 4 bases, with 12 bases between them. The CDR3 is 13 amino acids. Germline CDR1 is MNHEY and CDR2 is SVGAGI. CDR3 in DNA: TGTGCCAGCAGGGATAGCCGCCTCTATGGCTACACCTTC. This sequence encodes CASRDSRLYGYTF.

The sample holds a few counts of this clone. This chain connects TRBV4-2 to TRBJ1-6; TRBD1 matches 7 bases. V shed 1 base and J 7 bases; nucleotides not matched to a gene: 1. The CDR3 loop spans 14 amino acids. CDR1 and CDR2 (germline): LGHNA, YNFKEQ. CDR3 in amino acids: CASSQGQGNSPLHF. CDR3 nucleotides: TGTGCCAGCAGCCAAGGACAGGGAAATTCACCCCTCCACTTT.

The genes are TRBV4-1 and TRBJ2-7; a possible D gene is TRBD1 (6 bases). V lost 3 bases and J lost 0, with 9 bases in between. CDR1 and CDR2 (germline): MGHRA, YSYEKL. The CDR3 has 14 residues. The CDR3 is CASSQGHSSYEQYF. CDR3 sequence (DNA): TGCGCCAGCAGCCAGGGACATAGCTCCTACGAGCAGTACTTC.

The chain recombines TRBV2 with TRBJ1-5; D not certain. This CDR3 spans 15 amino acids. Germline assignment: CDR1 SNHLY and CDR2 FYNNEI. V was clipped by 2 bases and J by 2 bases, with 10 bases between them. The CDR3 here is CASSERRRGNQPQHF. The CDR3 bases are TGTGCCAGCAGTGAACGCCGGAGGGGCAATCAGCCCCAGCATTTT.

This chain uses TRBV5-1 with TRBJ2-7; D is perhaps TRBD1 (5 bases). Looked up from germline, CDR1 is SGHRS and CDR2 is YFSETQ. The length of the CDR3 is 15 residues. V lost 0 bases and J 3 bases, leaving 13 bases between the germline ends. The CDR3 nucleotides are TGCGCCAGCAGCTTGGGCCAGGGTCAGGGCTACGAGCAGTACTTC. Translation gives CASSLGQGQGYEQYF.

The chain uses TRBV13 and TRBJ1-5, with TRBD1 as a possible D gene (6 bases). The CDR3 is 16 residues long. CDR1 PRHDT and CDR2 FYEKMQ come from the germline V gene (reference sequence). With 0 bases removed from V and 4 bases from J, the gap between germline ends came to 13 bases. Here the CDR3 reads CASSLGARGRNQPQHF. Written as DNA, the CDR3 is TGTGCCAGCAGCTTAGGCGCAAGGGGGAGAAATCAGCCCCAGCATTTT. Combining the CDR3 with reference TRBV13 and TRBJ1-5 gives the whole variable domain AAGVIQSPRHLIKEKRETATLKCYPIPRHDTVYWYQQGPGQDPQFLISFYEKMQSDKGSIPDRFSAQQFSDYHSELNMSSLELGDSALYFCASSLGARGRNQPQHFGDGTRLSIL.

The chain combines TRBV25-1 with TRBJ1-4; D gene ambiguous. Trimming cost V 1 base and J 7 bases, with 10 bases left between them. The germline CDR1 and CDR2 sequences are MGHDK and SYGVNS. There are 14 residues in the CDR3. DNA for the CDR3: TGTGCCAGCAGTGAATCCGGGTGGAGTGAAAAACTGTTTTTT. Its protein product is CASSESGWSEKLFF.

V is TRBV18 and J is TRBJ1-2, with no clear D. Trimming pared 1 base from V and 7 bases from J, leaving 10 bases between. This CDR3 contains 13 residues. The germline V gene has CDR1 KGHSH and CDR2 LQKENI. The CDR3 is CASSPQTGGGYTF. The CDR3 nucleotides read TGTGCCAGCTCACCACAGACGGGTGGTGGCTACACCTTC.

The rearrangement uses TRBV20-1 and TRBJ2-7; tentatively, D is TRBD2 (6 bases). The CDR3 has 14 residues. V was trimmed by 3 bases and J by 5 bases, leaving 17 bases between them. The germline V gene encodes CDR1 DFQATT and CDR2 SNEGSKA (reference sequence). The chain's CDR3 is CSASGGGSTNEQYF. In DNA form, the CDR3 reads TGCAGTGCTAGTGGTGGGGGGTCAACTAACGAGCAGTACTTC.

The chain has TRBV5-4 and TRBJ1-1; no reliable D call. The CDR3 is 15 residues long. Germline V gene sequence: CDR1 SGHNT, CDR2 YYREEE (reference sequence). With 0 bases removed from V and 0 bases from J, the gap between germline ends came to 9 bases. This chain's CDR3 is CASSLARNLNTEAFF. CDR3 nucleotides: TGTGCCAGCAGCTTGGCGAGAAACCTGAACACTGAAGCTTTCTTT.

The chain recombines TRBV7-2 with TRBJ1-2; 10 positions match TRBD1. From germline, CDR1 is SGHTA and CDR2 FQGNSA. The CDR3 is made up of 14 amino acids. The V and J ends lost 5 bases and 5 bases, in that order; junction bases with no gene match: 5. CDR3 bases: TGTGCCAGCAGCGGGGACAGGGGTCCTTATGGCTACACCTTC. Its translation: CASSGDRGPYGYTF.

The J gene is TRBJ1-4, the V gene TRBV19; unclear D gene. The germline V and J ends were trimmed by 1 base and 4 bases, with 10 bases remaining between them. Germline loops: CDR1 LNHDA, CDR2 SQIVND (reference sequence). The CDR3 sequence is 15 residues long. The CDR3 bases are TGTGCCAGTAGTATAGGGCGGGAACTTAATGAAAAACTGTTTTTT. Its protein is CASSIGRELNEKLFF. Full variable domain (rest looked up from reference TRBV19 and TRBJ1-4): DGGITQSPKYLFRKEGQNVTLSCEQNLNHDAMYWYRQDPGQGLRLIYYSQIVNDFQKGDIAEGYSVSREKKESFPLTVTSAQKNPTAFYLCASSIGRELNEKLFFGSGTQLSVL.

As regards this clone: A much larger clone lies a single base off, so this may be a read error. Within the sample, other DNA sequences also encode this same CDR3. The V gene is TRBV5-6, the J gene TRBJ1-2, with D tentatively TRBD1 (6 bases). The germline V gene encodes CDR1 SGHDT and CDR2 YYEEEE. The CDR3 is 13 amino acids. The V and J ends lost 0 bases and 4 bases respectively, with 7 bases between them. CDR3: CASSLGQVYGYTF. The CDR3 coding sequence is TGTGCCAGCAGCTTGGGACAGGTCTATGGCTACACCTTC.

About this clone itself: The junction departs from germline at one end; a sequencing error may be responsible. The chain uses TRBV11-2 and TRBJ2-4, with a tentative D call TRBD2 (5 bases). The CDR3 is 12 amino acids. Germline CDR1 is SGHAT and CDR2 is FQNNGV. The DNA of the CDR3 is TGTGCCAGCAGTTTAGGGAGAAACATTCAGTACTTC. It encodes CASSLGRNIQYF.

The chain links TRBV4-1 to TRBJ1-3, with D unclear. The CDR3 covers 13 residues. Germline-derived CDR1 and CDR2 are MGHRA and YSYEKL. Trimming left V 4 bases short and J 1 base short, with 5 bases between. The CDR3 loop is CASSRGSGNTIYF. The CDR3 DNA reads TGCGCCAGCAGCCGCGGATCTGGAAACACCATATATTTT.

The chain is built from TRBV29-1 and TRBJ1-4; D possibly corresponds to TRBD1 (6 bases). The CDR3 extends over 13 amino acids. Trimming pared 5 bases from V and 6 bases from J, leaving 13 bases between. The V gene's germline CDR1 is SQVTM and CDR2 ANQGSEA. DNA for the CDR3: TGCAGCGTTTCACAGGGAAGGTATGAAAAACTGTTTTTT. This encodes CSVSQGRYEKLFF.

The chain joins TRBV27 to TRBJ1-4, with a possible D match to TRBD1 (6 bases). Deletions cut 3 bases from V and 3 bases from J, with 8 bases between. CDR1 is MNHEY, CDR2 SMNVEV, per germline (reference sequence). This CDR3 is built from 14 residues. DNA for the CDR3: TGTGCCAGCAGTTTTCAGGGGCCTAATGAAAAACTGTTTTTT. Protein sequence: CASSFQGPNEKLFF.

CDR3 sequence reads: CASSVEQGSGNEKLFF. The DNA for the CDR3 is TGTGCCAGCAGCGTGGAACAGGGCTCCGGTAATGAAAAACTGTTTTTT. The chain employs TRBV9 and TRBJ1-4, with a weak D call TRBD1 (6 bases). Per germline, CDR1 SGDLS and CDR2 YYNGEE. Between the trimmed V and J ends, which lost 2 bases and 4 bases, there was a span of 15 bases. This CDR3 has 16 residues.

V usage is TRBV7-9 and J usage is TRBJ2-4, with TRBD2 identical over 12 bases. The CDR3 totals 16 residues. Germline V CDR1 and CDR2: SEHNR, FQNEAQ (reference sequence). The J segment lost 5 bases and the V segment lost 5 bases, leaving 7 bases of the junction unmatched. The CDR3 coding sequence is TGTGCCAGCAGCCCCAGGGCTAGCGGGAGGGAAAACATTCAGTACTTC. Translating it yields CASSPRASGRENIQYF.

This chain connects TRBV10-1 to TRBJ2-1; 9 bases fit TRBD2. V was pared by 3 bases and J by 8 bases, with 11 bases of the junction left unmatched. This CDR3 is built from 16 residues. Germline loops: CDR1 WNHNN, CDR2 SYGVQD (reference sequence). CDR3 residues: CASSDPYSGRVDEQFF. The DNA of the CDR3 is TGCGCCAGCAGTGACCCCTATAGCGGGAGAGTCGATGAGCAGTTCTTC.

The rearrangement links TRBV19 to TRBJ1-4; D not resolved. The CDR3 totals 11 residues. Per the germline V gene, CDR1 is LNHDA and CDR2 is SQIVND (reference sequence). V gave up 6 bases and J gave up 8 bases, with 7 bases separating them. The CDR3, as DNA: TGTGCCAGTAGGTACAGCGAAAAACTGTTTTTT. Translated, it gives CASRYSEKLFF.

The table lists this clone with a count of one. This chain connects TRBV7-2 to TRBJ1-2; weak D call: TRBD1 (5 bases). CDR1 and CDR2 (germline): SGHTA, FQGNSA. The CDR3 spans 13 residues. Trimming shortened V by 5 bases and J by 1 base, and 8 bases separated the two germline ends. CDR3 in amino acids: CASSPDSNYGYTF. The CDR3 DNA is TGTGCCAGCAGCCCTGACAGTAACTATGGCTACACCTTC.

The rearrangement links TRBV14 to TRBJ1-6; D is possibly TRBD1 (5 bases). The CDR3 is 15 residues long. Trimming stripped 4 bases from V and 4 bases from J, with 11 bases between. CDR1 SGHDN and CDR2 FVKESK come from the germline V gene. The CDR3 spells CASSPTVSYNSPLHF. CDR3 in DNA: TGTGCCAGCAGCCCGACAGTTTCATATAATTCACCCCTCCACTTT.

The V and J genes are TRBV12-3 or TRBV12-4 and TRBJ1-2; the match to TRBD1 covers 7 bases. V shed 5 bases and J 7 bases; nucleotides not matched to a gene: 7. The CDR3 is 13 residues long. CDR3 loop: CASSPRTGGGYTF. The DNA for the CDR3 is TGTGCCAGCAGTCCCCGGACAGGTGGTGGCTACACCTTC.

The chain has TRBV6-2 or TRBV6-3 and TRBJ2-1, with D perhaps matching TRBD2 (5 bases). Germline V gene lookup returns CDR1 MNHEY and CDR2 SVGEGT. The CDR3 has 15 residues. Trimming removed 4 bases at V and 5 bases at J, with 15 bases between. CDR3 residues: CASSLIYDYHNEQFF. The CDR3 coding sequence is TGTGCCAGCAGTTTGATCTACGACTACCACAATGAGCAGTTCTTC.

This chain connects TRBV28 to TRBJ2-7, with TRBD1 matching over 8 bases. The germline V gene has CDR1 MDHEN and CDR2 SYDVKM. With V trimmed by 6 bases and J by 5 bases, 3 bases remained unmatched. This CDR3 is built from 12 residues. CDR3: CASSPDRDEQYF. In DNA form, the CDR3 reads TGTGCCAGCAGCCCGGACAGGGACGAGCAGTACTTC.

This chain joins TRBV7-9 and TRBJ1-1; D gene ambiguous. This CDR3 has 15 residues. Germline CDR1 is SEHNR and CDR2 is FQNEAQ (reference sequence). V shed 3 bases and J shed 3 bases, with 14 bases lying between them. The CDR3, as DNA: TGTGCCAGCAGCTTGCCGGTCTTATCTTACACTGAAGCTTTCTTT. It translates to CASSLPVLSYTEAFF.

The rearrangement joins TRBV4-3 to TRBJ1-4; D is undetermined. This CDR3 has 16 residues. CDR1 is LGHNA, CDR2 YSLEER, per germline. The V and J ends lost 0 bases and 6 bases respectively, with 14 bases between them. This CDR3 is CASSQDPASRDEKLFF. The CDR3 DNA is TGCGCCAGCAGCCAAGATCCGGCCTCTCGGGATGAAAAACTGTTTTTT.

This chain links TRBV10-2 with TRBJ2-7; D perhaps matches TRBD2 (6 bases). CDR3 length equals 16 residues. V lost 6 bases and J lost 0, with 18 bases in between. Germline CDR1 WSHSY, CDR2 SAAADI. CDR3 bases: TGCGCCAGCAGGGGGGGTGGTAGCGGATCCTCCTACGAGCAGTACTTC. Translation: CASRGGGSGSSYEQYF.

The genes are TRBV9 and TRBJ1-6; TRBD1 might be the D (6 bases). V dropped 0 bases and J dropped 5 bases, with 12 bases sitting between them. Germline CDR1 SGDLS, CDR2 YYNGEE. CDR3 length equals 16 residues. CDR3 bases: TGTGCCAGCAGCGTAGGACAGGAATACAATAATTCACCCCTCCACTTT. It codes for CASSVGQEYNNSPLHF.

The genes are TRBV12-2 and TRBJ1-5; TRBD1, as called in the table, went unchecked against the DNA. TRBV12-2 is a pseudogene. This CDR3 comprises 13 residues. The CDR3 region is CASRQQGNQPQHF. The CDR3 DNA reads as TGTGCAAGTCGCCAACAGGGTAATCAGCCCCAGCATTTT.